Below are 11 T cell receptor beta chains sequenced from a single sample in a study of T cell repertoires in cytomegalovirus infection. Each CDR3 protein gets one entry after TCRdb re-called the reads with MiXCR. The table records approximately 700,000 distinct CDR3 sequences, less than 40% of them present only once. Sample: PBMCs. Every receptor here comes from a human donor in good health (CMV status not recorded). Some clones in this sample may be carry-over from other donors' samples.

This clonotype was observed many times. One end of the junction fails to match germline, which may point to a read error. The rearrangement joins TRBV7-7 to TRBJ2-5; D is unresolved. This CDR3 is built from 13 residues. In germline, CDR1 is SSHAT, CDR2 FNYEAQ (reference sequence). CDR3 loop: CASSFWGQETQYF. CDR3 sequence (DNA): TGTGCTAGCAGCTTCTGGGGCCAAGAGACCCAGTACTTC.

The chain employs TRBV12-3 or TRBV12-4 and TRBJ2-1; D may match TRBD1 or TRBD2 (6 bases each). Trimming stripped 4 bases from V and 3 bases from J, with 10 bases between. The CDR3 length is 14 residues. The CDR3 here is CASSSGDFYNEQFF. Written as DNA, the CDR3 is TGTGCCAGCAGTTCAGGGGACTTCTACAATGAGCAGTTCTTC.

This clonotype was observed a handful of times. The V call is TRBV19, the J call TRBJ2-1; TRBD2 agrees at 8 bases. Looked up from germline, CDR1 is LNHDA and CDR2 is SQIVND (reference sequence). The junction had 8 bases not matched to a gene; V was cut back by 8 bases and J by 2 bases. This CDR3 has 15 residues. Here the CDR3 reads CASDNSGIAYNEQFF. The CDR3 DNA follows: TGTGCCAGTGACAATAGCGGGATAGCCTACAATGAGCAGTTCTTC.

The V gene is TRBV10-3, the J gene TRBJ2-3, with D tentatively TRBD1 (5 bases). Germline CDR1 reads ENHRY; CDR2 reads SYGVKD. The V end was cut by 2 bases, the J end by 3 bases, with 24 bases between. The CDR3 length is 19 residues. This CDR3 reads CAISERLPQGASWTDTQYF. The CDR3, as DNA: TGTGCCATCAGTGAGAGACTTCCGCAGGGCGCCTCGTGGACAGATACGCAGTATTTT.

J is TRBJ1-2 and V is TRBV4-2; D not resolved. Trimming took off 0 bases at V and 8 bases at J, with 13 bases between the two ends. Germline CDR1 reads LGHNA; CDR2 reads YNFKEQ. The CDR3 has 14 residues. DNA of the CDR3: TGTGCCAGCAGCCAAGATGTAAGGAACAGCGGCTACACCTTC. This encodes CASSQDVRNSGYTF.

The table lists this clonotype with a few counts. This chain links TRBV7-9 with TRBJ1-1, with D perhaps matching TRBD1 (6 bases). The CDR3 is 14 residues long. V shed 7 bases and J shed 3 bases, with 15 bases lying between them. Germline V gene lookup returns CDR1 SEHNR and CDR2 FQNEAQ (reference sequence). The CDR3 region has the DNA TGTGCCAGCACCTCAGGGGCCCCATACACTGAAGCTTTCTTT. It specifies CASTSGAPYTEAFF.

The count of this clonotype is one. The chain combines TRBV7-6 with TRBJ2-3; 12 nucleotides line up with TRBD2. After removal of 11 bases from V and 5 bases from J, the junction contained 8 bases not matched to a gene. This CDR3 contains 14 residues. Germline V gene data show CDR1 as SGHVS and CDR2 as FNYEAQ. CDR3 sequence: CACLPGLAGDTQYF. DNA for the CDR3: TGTGCCTGCCTACCGGGACTAGCGGGAGATACGCAGTATTTT.

The table lists this clonotype with a few counts. V gene TRBV28 combines with J gene TRBJ1-1; D remains unclear. Between the trimmed V and J ends, which lost 4 bases and 8 bases, there was a span of 5 bases. CDR1 and CDR2 from the germline V gene are MDHEN and SYDVKM. The CDR3 has 10 amino acids. Here the CDR3 DNA reads TGTGCCAGCAGTTCTTACGAAGCTTTCTTT. Its protein product is CASSSYEAFF.

This clonotype has ten or more counts. The chain has TRBV7-6 and TRBJ2-7; 9 positions match TRBD1. The germline CDR1 and CDR2 sequences are SGHVS and FNYEAQ. V was clipped by 1 base and J by 4 bases; unmatched bases: 8. The CDR3 consists of 16 residues. Here the CDR3 reads CASSLETGTGWYEQYF. CDR3 nucleotide sequence: TGTGCCAGCAGCTTAGAAACCGGGACAGGGTGGTACGAGCAGTACTTC.

The rearrangement links TRBV20-1 to TRBJ2-7; D may be TRBD1 (5 bases). Germline V lookup: CDR1 DFQATT, CDR2 SNEGSKA (reference sequence). The CDR3 has 13 residues. The germline V and J ends were trimmed by 5 bases and 4 bases, with 15 bases remaining between them. The CDR3 spells CSASGGQTYEQYF. The CDR3, as DNA: TGCAGTGCTTCCGGCGGACAAACTTACGAGCAGTACTTC.

The count of this clonotype is one. The V call is TRBV20-1, the J call TRBJ1-5; 7 bases align to TRBD1. CDR1 and CDR2 (germline): DFQATT, SNEGSKA (reference sequence). CDR3 length: 14 amino acids. V gave up 6 bases and J gave up 3 bases; unmatched junction bases: 8. The chain's CDR3 is CSAPRTGDNQPQHF. In DNA form, the CDR3 reads TGCAGTGCCCCGCGAACAGGGGACAATCAGCCCCAGCATTTT.